The rows below give T cell receptor beta chains drawn from one sample of a study of CD8 T cells in ankylosing spondylitis. TCRdb used MiXCR to reprocess the 5' RACE reads, holding one entry per CDR3 protein. This sample has around 230,000 distinct CDR3 sequences; around 7.8% occur once, and the top ten carry almost 7%. The sequencing input was blood, either unsorted or a sorted T cell fraction (not recorded which). Every receptor here comes from a male donor with ankylosing spondylitis or in good health (not recorded which). Both conserved end residues are trimmed from each CDR3.

j_call | cdr3_length | v_call | cdr3_aa
TRBJ2-7 | 10 | TRBV19 | ASRFRGEEQY
TRBJ2-5 | 12 | TRBV24-1 | ATSWPGQQETQY
TRBJ2-5 | 12 | TRBV5-5 | DSSPTGAQETQY
TRBJ2-5 | 12 | TRBV3-1 | ASSHADRAGGQY
TRBJ2-1 | 14 | TRBV7-2 | ASSFDSRSSYNEQF
TRBJ2-1 | 14 | TRBV2 | ASSSERGGIEDEQF
TRBJ2-1 | 14 | TRBV3-1 | ASNPGTAAGYNEQF
TRBJ2-5 | 12 | TRBV12-3/TRBV12-4 | ASSPPSGTGTQY
TRBJ2-1 | 13 | TRBV5-6 | ASSVLRREYNEQF
TRBJ2-7 | 11 | TRBV18 | ASSPTAQILAY
TRBJ1-5 | 10 | TRBV12-3/TRBV12-4 | ASSFLGRPQH
TRBJ2-1 | 14 | TRBV29-1 | SVEGLAGGADNEQF
TRBJ2-7 | 11 | TRBV20-1 | SLQREWSYEQY
TRBJ1-5 | 13 | TRBV20-1 | SAAPGRGSNQPQH
TRBJ2-5 | 11 | TRBV5-1 | ASGTGLQETQY
TRBJ1-3 | 12 | TRBV7-8 | ASRKKESGNTIY
TRBJ2-4 | 15 | TRBV6-2/TRBV6-3 | ASSYSWDRLAKNIQY
TRBJ2-7 | 13 | TRBV7-9 | ASSPRASGGYEQY
TRBJ1-4 | 12 | TRBV7-9 | ASSEGQANEKLF
TRBJ2-5 | 11 | TRBV19 | ASSMSSAETQY
TRBJ1-5 | 13 | TRBV12-3/TRBV12-4 | ASSLRGVGDQPQH
TRBJ2-3 | 16 | TRBV9 | ASSPAGEVTFSTDTQY
TRBJ2-1 | 13 | TRBV20-1 | SARRSGGRYNEQF
TRBJ2-1 | 10 | TRBV5-1 | ASTSEGNEQF
TRBJ2-2 | 12 | TRBV7-2 | ASSSRGIGGELF
TRBJ1-4 | 12 | TRBV20-1 | SAAGTDNNEKLF
TRBJ1-1 | 11 | TRBV5-1 | ASRPRGDTEAF
TRBJ2-3 | 11 | TRBV19 | ASTAGRTDTQY
TRBJ2-7 | 12 | TRBV19 | ASSIRGPSYEQY
TRBJ1-5 | 11 | TRBV20-1 | SATASSNQPQH
TRBJ2-7 | 13 | TRBV5-8 | ASSIMGGTGGEQY
TRBJ2-7 | 14 | TRBV12-3/TRBV12-4 | ASSGGLAGATYEQY
TRBJ2-3 | 15 | TRBV12-3/TRBV12-4 | ASSDSGTGVDTDTQY
TRBJ1-6 | 16 | TRBV11-2 | ASSKGLPGIPYNSPLH
TRBJ1-1 | 12 | TRBV7-6 | ASSLTSVGTEAF
TRBJ2-2 | 13 | TRBV19 | ASSDARANTGELF
TRBJ2-1 | 15 | TRBV11-3 | ASSLGLAGFSYNEQF
TRBJ2-7 | 10 | TRBV20-1 | SAETGSYEQY
TRBJ2-7 | 10 | TRBV10-3 | AISTGNDEQY
TRBJ1-3 | 13 | TRBV4-3 | ASSQGAGPRNTIY
TRBJ1-2 | 9 | TRBV20-1 | SVRAGYGYT
TRBJ2-7 | 13 | TRBV7-2 | ASSLLAGVGHEQY
TRBJ1-1 | 14 | TRBV27 | ASSLRALGGNTEAF
TRBJ1-1 | 10 | TRBV13 | ASSRGRRGAF
TRBJ1-1 | 15 | TRBV2 | ASSGAVSAPGNTEAF
TRBJ1-5 | 11 | TRBV7-2 | ASSAESGRPQH